This TCR beta chain originates from a study of blood T cell repertoires in COVID-19 (dated by TCRdb to the early 2020s). General notes on the study: The collaborator samples originated in the United States, Italy and Spain and spanned the acute and convalescent phases of COVID-19. The prospective study material was composed of cDNA or gDNA derived from T cells, B-cell-depleted T cells, or PBMCs. Deeply sampled blood TCRbeta repertoires from subjects exposed to, actively infected with, or recovered from COVID-19 were included in the dataset. The repertoires were made available in a free public database intended to serve as a resource for research on the immune response to SARS-CoV-2. Samples were obtained from the ongoing ImmuneRACE study (first 160 participants) and from roughly 1,300 subjects provided by 6 global collaborators. Nearly every sample came with metadata listing a de-identified subject ID, COVID-19 status, age in years and sex. Where available, HLA class I and class II types were taken from metadata supplied by the sample provider and were not determined by assay-based typing. The investigation overall reported the following: The quantity of clinical and demographic metadata differed by source and by participant and was supplied without curation.

Another Seattle source contributed samples from volunteer blood donors who had recovered from COVID-19. Whole blood was collected in K2EDTA tubes by collaborating institutions according to the institutions' own protocols. For TCRbeta analysis, collaborators shipped samples in one of three forms: frozen whole blood, isolated PBMCs, or DNA extracted from either of those sample types. TCRbeta CDR3 regions were amplified from genomic DNA using the immunoSEQ Assay, a bias-controlled multiplex PCR. Processing in the source paper ran as follows. The number of nucleated cells in each sample was estimated by amplification of reference gene primers within the assay. To quantify the absolute abundance of each unique TCRbeta CDR3 rearrangement, sequence reads were collapsed and filtered. For each sample, productive Simpson clonality was calculated as the square root of Simpson's diversity index over productive rearrangements. Here the immuneACCESS table is served through TCRdb, limited to in-frame sequences with V and J called. Missing clones are a known gap in these copies; in checked studies unresolved V genes cover under half, and the rest lacks a known reason. That table gives V, J and clone size, and the DNA gave D and trimming. The sample table records a few hundred thousand clones; about 89% of these occur just once. The top ten clonotypes cover 0.94% of the sample.

Regarding this clone: No antigen is known for it. No base quality information exists; no much larger clone differs at one position.

V and J lose 0 bases and 4 bases, and a span of 9 bases separates them. The CDR3 covers 13 residues, taking in both the cysteine and the phenylalanine. Just CDR3 DNA is preserved here, 39 bases in frame from base 1. According to the germline V gene (reference sequence), CDR1 reads GTSNPN and CDR2 reads SVGIG. The TCR originated in a woman in her 40s who had recovered from COVID-19. The rearrangement combines TRBV30 with TRBJ1-1; no D gene call is confident. Sequencing was carried out using peripheral blood. The nucleotides are TGTGCCTGGAGTGTCCGGGAAAGCACTGAAGCTTTCTTT. It translates as CAWSVRESTEAFF.